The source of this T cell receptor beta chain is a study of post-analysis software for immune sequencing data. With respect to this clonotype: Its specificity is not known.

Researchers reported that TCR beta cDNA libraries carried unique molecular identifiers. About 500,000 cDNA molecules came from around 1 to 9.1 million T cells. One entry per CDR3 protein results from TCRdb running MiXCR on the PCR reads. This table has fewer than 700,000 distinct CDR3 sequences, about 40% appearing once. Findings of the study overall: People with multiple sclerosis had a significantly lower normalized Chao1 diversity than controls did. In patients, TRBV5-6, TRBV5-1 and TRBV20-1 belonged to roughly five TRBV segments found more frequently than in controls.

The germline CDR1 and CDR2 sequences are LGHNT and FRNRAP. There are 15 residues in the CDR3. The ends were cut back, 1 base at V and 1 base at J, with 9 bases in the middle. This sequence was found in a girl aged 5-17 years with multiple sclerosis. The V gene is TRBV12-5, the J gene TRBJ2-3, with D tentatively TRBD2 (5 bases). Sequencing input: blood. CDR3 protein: CASGLGLAGTDTQYF. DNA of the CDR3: TGTGCTAGTGGTTTGGGGCTAGCAGGCACAGATACGCAGTATTTT.